This T cell receptor beta chain was obtained from a study of blood T cell repertoires in COVID-19 (dated by TCRdb to 2018 to 2020). Regarding the research as a whole: Samples from collaborators originated in the United States, Italy and Spain and spanned both the acute and convalescent phases of COVID-19. The material from the prospective study consisted of cDNA or gDNA derived from T cells, B-cell-depleted T cells, or PBMCs. Subjects who had been exposed to COVID-19, were actively infected with it, or had recovered from it provided the deeply sampled blood TCRbeta repertoires that made up the dataset. A freely available public database, intended as a resource for researchers studying the immune response to SARS-CoV-2, is where the repertoires were released. The samples were drawn from the first 160 participants of the ongoing ImmuneRACE study and from 1,254 subjects provided by 6 global collaborators. Sample metadata almost always included a de-identified subject ID, COVID-19 status, age in years and sex. HLA class I and class II types, where available, came from metadata supplied by the sample provider rather than from assay-based typing. Findings and caveats that apply to the study as a whole: The quantity of clinical and demographic metadata differed by source and by participant and was supplied without curation.

Whole blood was collected in K2EDTA tubes by collaborating institutions according to the institutions' own protocols. Collaborator samples were shipped for TCRbeta analysis as frozen whole blood, isolated PBMCs, or DNA extracted from either sample type. About this clone: Its antigen target is currently unknown. No qualities accompany the bases; no much larger clone lies one base away.

The CDR3 starts with the cysteine, ends with the phenylalanine, and has 12 residues. Only the CDR3 region is kept as DNA, spanning 36 bases read in frame from base 1. The trim is 6 bases for V and 9 bases for J, with a gap of 12 bases between the germline ends. Reading the germline V gene gives CDR1 MNHEY and CDR2 SVGAGI. TCRbeta CDR3 regions were amplified from genomic DNA by means of the immunoSEQ Assay, a bias-controlled multiplex PCR. On the study's bioinformatics: The number of nucleated cells in each sample was estimated by amplification of reference gene primers within the assay. To quantify the absolute abundance of each unique TCRbeta CDR3 rearrangement, sequence reads were collapsed and filtered. For each sample, productive Simpson clonality was calculated as the square root of Simpson's diversity index across productive rearrangements. The table was pulled from immuneACCESS by TCRdb, which kept in-frame rearrangements only. Such tables lose some clones; where checked, under half of the loss comes from unresolved V genes, and the rest has no known cause. The V and J calls and the clone size are those of that table, but D and trimming were determined from the DNA. The sample profile shows roughly 200,000 clones; roughly 87% of them were found once. Roughly 21% of the sample lies in the top ten.

The sequence is built from TRBV6-5 and TRBJ2-1, with a tentative D gene TRBD2 over 6 matching bases. This clonotype was sampled from a man in his 60s with active or convalescent COVID-19. The sequenced material came from peripheral blood. CDR3 loop: CASSRLDSEQFF. The DNA reads TGTGCCAGCAGCCGACTAGACAGTGAGCAGTTCTTC.